Listed below are T cell receptor beta chains from one sample, sequenced in a study of control samples from healthy donors and cancer patients. The method was immunoSEQ multiplex PCR; TCRdb's version includes in-frame clones alone and lacks a portion of them. The data contain a few hundred thousand clones, approximately 90% of them seen just once; the ten biggest clones take up around 6.8%. The sequenced material came from PBMCs. The receptors come from a man aged 35-49 years with head and neck cancer. Each CDR3 is given with its conserved first and last residue. Fields, in order: V gene, clone size, D gene, J gene, CDR3 length, CDR3 DNA, CDR3 protein. D genes are given only for firm matches. Clone size, where shown, is once, few, many, or a class for clones that have expanded.

V gene: TRBV10-3
clone size: NA
D gene: TRBD1
J gene: TRBJ1-2
CDR3 length: 17
CDR3 DNA: TGTGCCATCAGTGAGGGGACAGGGGGCGCCTATTACTATGGCTACACCTTC
CDR3 protein: CAISEGTGGAYYYGYTF

V gene: TRBV19
clone size: NA
D gene: NA
J gene: TRBJ2-1
CDR3 length: 13
CDR3 DNA: TGTGCCACGGGGATTTCACAGACGTCGGCGGCGTTCTTC
CDR3 protein: CATGISQTSAAFF

V gene: TRBV12-5
clone size: NA
D gene: NA
J gene: TRBJ1-1
CDR3 length: 14
CDR3 DNA: TGTGCTAGCCTATCTGACACTATGAACACTGAAGCTTTCTTT
CDR3 protein: CASLSDTMNTEAFF

V gene: TRBV10-3
clone size: NA
D gene: NA
J gene: TRBJ1-2
CDR3 length: 12
CDR3 DNA: TGTGCCATCAGTGAGGGGGATCTACCCTACACCTTC
CDR3 protein: CAISEGDLPYTF

V gene: TRBV10-2
clone size: NA
D gene: NA
J gene: TRBJ1-4
CDR3 length: 15
CDR3 DNA: TGCGCCAGCAGTGAGTCGAGGGGGTATAATGAAAAACTGTTTTTT
CDR3 protein: CASSESRGYNEKLFF

V gene: TRBV3-1/TRBV3-2
clone size: NA
D gene: NA
J gene: TRBJ1-6
CDR3 length: 17
CDR3 DNA: TGTGCCAGCAGCCCCCCCCGCAGGGACTCCTATAATTCACCCCTCCACTTT
CDR3 protein: CASSPPRRDSYNSPLHF

V gene: TRBV2
clone size: NA
D gene: NA
J gene: TRBJ1-5
CDR3 length: 14
CDR3 DNA: TGTGCCAGCAGTGAAGTAGTAGGGGGTCAGCCCCAGCATTTT
CDR3 protein: CASSEVVGGQPQHF

V gene: TRBV5-6
clone size: NA
D gene: NA
J gene: TRBJ1-5
CDR3 length: 14
CDR3 DNA: TGTGCCAGCAGCGGTCAGGGCCGAGATCAGCCCCAGCATTTT
CDR3 protein: CASSGQGRDQPQHF

V gene: TRBV6-5
clone size: NA
D gene: NA
J gene: TRBJ2-7
CDR3 length: 14
CDR3 DNA: TGTGCCAGCAGTTATGCGGCCAAGAAACCTGAGCAGTACTTC
CDR3 protein: CASSYAAKKPEQYF

V gene: TRBV4-3
clone size: NA
D gene: TRBD1
J gene: TRBJ2-7
CDR3 length: 19
CDR3 DNA: TGCGCCAGCAGCCGTACCGTGGGGGCTTCGGGACAGGGAAGGTACGAGCAGTACTTC
CDR3 protein: CASSRTVGASGQGRYEQYF

V gene: TRBV18
clone size: NA
D gene: TRBD2
J gene: TRBJ2-7
CDR3 length: 15
CDR3 DNA: TGTGCCAGCTCACCCCAGCGGGAGACCCCCTACGAGCAGTACTTC
CDR3 protein: CASSPQRETPYEQYF

V gene: TRBV27
clone size: once
D gene: NA
J gene: TRBJ2-7
CDR3 length: 16
CDR3 DNA: TGTGCCAGCAGTTCGCCCCGGACTGGGGAGCTCTACGAGCAGTACTTC
CDR3 protein: CASSSPRTGELYEQYF

V gene: TRBV7-3
clone size: NA
D gene: NA
J gene: TRBJ1-6
CDR3 length: 13
CDR3 DNA: TGTGCCAGCAGCGCCGCAGGAAATTCACCCCTCCACTTT
CDR3 protein: CASSAAGNSPLHF

V gene: TRBV7-9
clone size: NA
D gene: TRBD1
J gene: TRBJ1-1
CDR3 length: 15
CDR3 DNA: TGTGCCAGCAGCCCCGGGACAGGGGGTCGCACTGAAGCTTTCTTT
CDR3 protein: CASSPGTGGRTEAFF

V gene: TRBV6-6
clone size: NA
D gene: TRBD2
J gene: TRBJ2-3
CDR3 length: 12
CDR3 DNA: TGTGCCGGTAGCGGGAGCACAGATACGCAGTATTTT
CDR3 protein: CAGSGSTDTQYF

V gene: TRBV9
clone size: NA
D gene: NA
J gene: TRBJ2-3
CDR3 length: 14
CDR3 DNA: TGTGCCAGCAGCGTAGGTAAAAGCACAGATACGCAGTATTTT
CDR3 protein: CASSVGKSTDTQYF

V gene: TRBV7-2
clone size: NA
D gene: NA
J gene: TRBJ2-2
CDR3 length: 16
CDR3 DNA: TGTGCCAGCAGCCAAACGGGGTCTCCACCCACCGGGGAGCTGTTTTTT
CDR3 protein: CASSQTGSPPTGELFF

V gene: TRBV15
clone size: NA
D gene: NA
J gene: TRBJ1-2
CDR3 length: 12
CDR3 DNA: TGTGCCACCAGCAGAGACCGGACCGACTACACCTTC
CDR3 protein: CATSRDRTDYTF

V gene: TRBV7-2
clone size: once
D gene: TRBD1
J gene: TRBJ1-1
CDR3 length: 14
CDR3 DNA: TGTGCCAGCAGCGGGATCGGGACAGGCTCTGAAGCTTTCTTT
CDR3 protein: CASSGIGTGSEAFF

V gene: TRBV11-2
clone size: few
D gene: NA
J gene: TRBJ1-2
CDR3 length: 15
CDR3 DNA: TGTGCCAGCAGCTTAGATGTGGGGACTAACTATGGCTACACCTTC
CDR3 protein: CASSLDVGTNYGYTF

V gene: TRBV10-1
clone size: NA
D gene: NA
J gene: TRBJ1-1
CDR3 length: 13
CDR3 DNA: TGCGCCAGCAGTAAGGCCCGGATCACTGAAGCTTTCTTT
CDR3 protein: CASSKARITEAFF

V gene: TRBV9
clone size: NA
D gene: NA
J gene: TRBJ1-6
CDR3 length: 14
CDR3 DNA: TGTGCCAGCAGCGTAGAGTCAGAGAATTCACCCCTCCACTTT
CDR3 protein: CASSVESENSPLHF

V gene: TRBV6-2/TRBV6-3
clone size: NA
D gene: TRBD2
J gene: TRBJ2-1
CDR3 length: 16
CDR3 DNA: TGTGCCAGCAGCTTTTCTAGCGGGAGGATCTACAATGAGCAGTTCTTC
CDR3 protein: CASSFSSGRIYNEQFF

V gene: TRBV12-5
clone size: NA
D gene: TRBD1
J gene: TRBJ1-2
CDR3 length: 13
CDR3 DNA: TGTGCTAGTGGTCCTGGGACAGGGGATGGCTACACCTTC
CDR3 protein: CASGPGTGDGYTF